The 13 T cell receptor beta chains reported below all come from one sample, sequenced in a study of blood T cell repertoires in COVID-19. Here immunoSEQ multiplex PCR was the method, and the copy in TCRdb shows in-frame clones only, minus some. Seen here are about 240,000 clones, more than 70% observed once, and the top ten hold 0.99%. The sample taken for sequencing was peripheral blood. Receptors were obtained from a woman in her 40s who had recovered from COVID-19.

The chain is built from TRBV7-2 and TRBJ2-5; 10 bases are a match to TRBD2. Germline CDR1 SGHTA, CDR2 FQGNSA. J was trimmed by 2 bases and V by 1 base; bases with no gene match: 4. The CDR3 has 16 residues. The CDR3 is CASSLGAGGRQETQYF. CDR3 coding DNA: TGTGCCAGCAGCTTAGGAGCGGGAGGGCGGCAAGAGACCCAGTACTTC.

This sequence joins TRBV11-2 and TRBJ1-2; D possibly corresponds to TRBD1 (5 bases). The CDR3 sequence is 13 residues long. The germline V and J ends were trimmed by 4 bases and 4 bases, with 10 bases remaining between them. Germline CDR1 and CDR2: SGHAT and FQNNGV. The CDR3 spells CASSSWGGYGYTF. The CDR3 coding sequence is TGTGCCAGCAGCTCCTGGGGGGGCTATGGCTACACCTTC.

This chain joins TRBV4-1 and TRBJ1-3, with D tentatively TRBD1 (5 bases). The V gene lost 0 bases and the J gene lost 0 bases, with 9 bases spanning the gap. The CDR3 runs to 16 residues. Germline V lookup: CDR1 MGHRA, CDR2 YSYEKL. In DNA form, the CDR3 reads TGCGCCAGCAGCCAAGACAGGGAAGGCTCTGGAAACACCATATATTTT. Protein product: CASSQDREGSGNTIYF.

This chain uses TRBV11-3 with TRBJ2-5, with D possibly TRBD1 on 6 matching bases. The CDR3 has 13 amino acids. Germline-derived CDR1 and CDR2 are SGHNT and YENEEA. V dropped 5 bases and J dropped 1 base, with 8 bases sitting between them. The CDR3 DNA reads TGTGCCAGCAGCCCGGACAGCCAAGAGACCCAGTACTTC. This gives the protein CASSPDSQETQYF. Together with reference TRBV11-3 and TRBJ2-5, the CDR3 gives the full variable domain: EAGVVQSPRYKIIEKKQPVAFWCNPISGHNTLYWYLQNLGQGPELLIRYENEEAVDDSQLPKDRFSAERLKGVDSTLKIQPAELGDSAVYLCASSPDSQETQYFGPGTRLLVL.

The genes are TRBV6-5 and TRBJ2-1; D remains ambiguous. Trimming took 0 bases from V and 13 from J, leaving 7 bases between them. This CDR3 has 11 amino acids. The germline V gene has CDR1 MNHEY and CDR2 SVGAGI. CDR3 sequence (DNA): TGTGCCAGCAGTTACTCCCATCAACAGTTCTTC. As protein: CASSYSHQQFF.

In its sample, this clone was seen once. The gene calls are TRBV7-2 and TRBJ2-1; 7 bases are a match to TRBD2. The V gene end was trimmed by 1 base and the J gene end by 10 bases; junction bases not matched to a gene: 1. The CDR3 runs 12 residues. Germline loops: CDR1 SGHTA, CDR2 FQGNSA. CDR3 DNA sequence: TGTGCCAGCAGCTTAGGGGAGGGAGAGCAGTTCTTC. Amino acids: CASSLGEGEQFF.

Of note for this clone: The sample has other DNA sequences that encode this CDR3 too. V gene TRBV30 combines with J gene TRBJ1-1; D possibly corresponds to TRBD1 (5 bases). CDR1 is GTSNPN and CDR2 is SVGIG in the germline V gene (reference sequence). The CDR3 is 12 amino acids. Trimming pared 0 bases from V and 8 bases from J, leaving 10 bases between. CDR3 sequence reads: CAWSVRGVEAFF. The DNA for the CDR3 is TGTGCCTGGAGTGTACGGGGGGTGGAAGCTTTCTTT.

The CDR3 region is CASGLASNQPQHF. The CDR3 DNA sequence: TGTGCCAGCGGGCTTGCTAGCAATCAGCCCCAGCATTTT. The chain couples TRBV6-5 to TRBJ1-5; no definite D call. Germline V lookup: CDR1 MNHEY, CDR2 SVGAGI. The CDR3 is made up of 13 amino acids. The germline V and J ends were trimmed by 8 bases and 0 bases, with 8 bases remaining between them.

This chain links TRBV7-3 with TRBJ2-5; the D gene is possibly TRBD1 (5 bases). Germline loops: CDR1 SGHTA, CDR2 FQGTGA. V gave up 5 bases and J gave up 5 bases, with 15 bases separating them. The CDR3 contains 14 residues. This CDR3 is CASSPQPGLETQYF. Written as DNA, the CDR3 is TGTGCCAGCAGCCCTCAGCCAGGGCTGGAGACCCAGTACTTC.

V and J are TRBV5-4 and TRBJ2-2, with no clear D. V was pared by 3 bases and J by 5 bases, with 8 bases between. Looked up from germline, CDR1 is SGHNT and CDR2 is YYREEE (reference sequence). The CDR3 is 13 residues long. The CDR3: CASSSPGTGELFF. In nucleotides, the CDR3 is TGTGCCAGCAGCTCCCCCGGTACCGGGGAGCTGTTTTTT.

The J gene is TRBJ2-3, the V gene TRBV3-1 (or the pseudogene TRBV3-2), with TRBD2 identical over 11 bases. Germline V gene data show CDR1 as LGHDT and CDR2 as YNNKEL (reference sequence). The length of the CDR3 is 18 residues. V was pared by 4 bases and J by 4 bases, with 13 bases of the junction left unmatched. The CDR3 DNA reads as TGTGCCAGCAGCCCCCCCCTAGCGGGAGGTTGGGGGGCAGATACGCAGTATTTT. Residues: CASSPPLAGGWGADTQYF.

The V gene is TRBV30, the J gene TRBJ1-1, with TRBD1 matching over 7 bases. The germline V gene encodes CDR1 GTSNPN and CDR2 SVGIG (reference sequence). The CDR3 is 12 amino acids. V trimming: 6 bases; J trimming: 0 bases; junction bases outside the gene matches: 1. This CDR3 reads CACGTVNTEAFF. CDR3 nucleotide sequence: TGTGCCTGTGGGACAGTGAACACTGAAGCTTTCTTT.

This clone was recorded only once. In DNA, the CDR3 is TGTGCCAGCAGTGAATCGGGCAGGGGGTGGACAGATACGCAGTATTTT. Its protein is CASSESGRGWTDTQYF. The J gene is TRBJ2-3, the V gene TRBV25-1, with 7 bases aligning to TRBD1. Germline CDR1 reads MGHDK; CDR2 reads SYGVNS. J was trimmed by 3 bases and V by 1 base; bases with no gene match: 7. The CDR3 has 16 amino acids.